One and the same sample provided the 28 T cell receptor beta chains below, sequenced in a study of T cells after somatic rescue of genetic block. The method was immunoSEQ multiplex PCR; TCRdb's version includes in-frame clones alone and lacks a portion of them. This sample has 55,000 to 75,000 clones; 92% occur once, and the top ten carry around 3%. The material sequenced was peripheral blood mononuclear cells (PBMCs). The receptors derive from a man aged 40-55 years.

CDR3 nucleotide sequence: TGTGCCAGCAGCGCGGTAGACAGTGCTAACTATGGCTACACCTTC. Its translation: CASSAVDSANYGYTF. This chain connects TRBV9 to TRBJ1-2; possibly TRBD1 for D (5 bases). Germline CDR1 reads SGDLS; CDR2 reads YYNGEE. The CDR3 has 15 residues. Between the trimmed V and J ends, which lost 3 bases and 0 bases, there was a span of 12 bases.

The chain links TRBV28 to TRBJ1-2; 10 bases map to TRBD1. CDR3 length: 16 residues. The V segment lost 5 bases and the J segment 3 bases; nucleotides outside the gene matches: 9. CDR1 and CDR2 from the germline V gene are MDHEN and SYDVKM. The CDR3 sequence is CASSPSGQGYDYGYTF. The CDR3 DNA reads as TGTGCCAGCAGTCCATCGGGACAGGGGTATGACTATGGCTACACCTTC.

V and J are TRBV7-2 and TRBJ2-3; D tentatively reads TRBD1 or TRBD2 (5 bases each). Between the trimmed V and J ends, which lost 3 bases and 0 bases, there was a span of 10 bases. The CDR3 is made up of 15 amino acids. Germline values: CDR1 SGHTA, CDR2 FQGNSA. The CDR3 DNA reads as TGTGCCAGCAGCTTGGGACGGTCTAGCACAGATACGCAGTATTTT. Its translation: CASSLGRSSTDTQYF.

This clone was seen a handful of times. V usage is TRBV19 and J usage is TRBJ1-5; TRBD1 might be the D (5 bases). Per germline, CDR1 LNHDA and CDR2 SQIVND (reference sequence). The CDR3 covers 12 residues. The V and J ends lost 11 bases and 8 bases respectively, with 16 bases between them. CDR3 amino acids: CASSGAGKPQHF. The CDR3 DNA follows: TGTGCCTCAAGCGGGGCTGGTAAGCCCCAGCATTTT.

The chain links TRBV5-5 to TRBJ2-2; TRBD1 agrees at 9 bases. Trimming cost V 3 bases and J 5 bases; bases outside gene matches: 8. This CDR3 has 16 residues. Germline V gene sequence: CDR1 SGHKS, CDR2 YYEKEE (reference sequence). For the CDR3, the DNA is TGTGCCAGCAGCTCGACCGCGGGACAGGGAACCGGGGAGCTGTTTTTT. This gives the protein CASSSTAGQGTGELFF.

The chain combines TRBV19 with TRBJ1-1; a possible D gene is TRBD1 (6 bases). The germline V gene has CDR1 LNHDA and CDR2 SQIVND (reference sequence). Trimming stripped 3 bases from V and 4 bases from J, with 9 bases between. This CDR3 is 13 amino acids long. The CDR3 reads CASSMTGITEAFF. The CDR3 nucleotides are TGTGCCAGTAGTATGACAGGAATCACTGAAGCTTTCTTT.

V and J are TRBV7-8 and TRBJ2-3; 8 bases line up with TRBD1. Germline V gene data show CDR1 as SGHVS and CDR2 as FQNEAQ. After removal of 5 bases from V and 14 bases from J, the junction contained 12 bases not matched to a gene. This CDR3 region has 13 residues. This CDR3 reads CASSAFGQGVMYF. Here the CDR3 DNA reads TGTGCCAGCAGCGCCTTCGGACAGGGCGTTATGTATTTT.

The rearrangement links TRBV6-5 to TRBJ2-6; D is ambiguous. CDR3 length equals 16 residues. Germline V lookup: CDR1 MNHEY, CDR2 SVGAGI. Trimming removed 2 bases at V and 0 bases at J, with 8 bases between. The CDR3 sequence is CASSYAAPSGANVLTF. The CDR3 region has the DNA TGTGCCAGCAGTTACGCGGCTCCCTCTGGGGCCAACGTCCTGACTTTC.

The chain couples TRBV2 to TRBJ2-7, with 7 bases matching TRBD1. With V trimmed by 6 bases and J by 3 bases, 8 bases remained unmatched. CDR3 length: 14 residues. In germline, CDR1 is SNHLY, CDR2 FYNNEI. The CDR3 DNA sequence: TGTGCCAGCAGGTCGGGACAGTCCAACTACGAGCAGTACTTC. Translated: CASRSGQSNYEQYF. Full variable domain (rest looked up from reference TRBV2 and TRBJ2-7): EPEVTQTPSHQVTQMGQEVILRCVPISNHLYFYWYRQILGQKVEFLVSFYNNEISEKSEIFDDQFSVERPDGSNFTLKIRSTKLEDSAMYFCASRSGQSNYEQYFGPGTRLTVT.

Here the CDR3 DNA reads TGCGCCAGCAGCCACCTGACGGGGGGAGGGGACACTGAAGCTTTCTTT. Translation: CASSHLTGGGDTEAFF. This chain joins TRBV5-1 and TRBJ1-1; maybe TRBD1 (5 bases). CDR1 is SGHRS, CDR2 YFSETQ, per germline. With 4 bases removed from V and 3 bases from J, the gap between germline ends came to 19 bases. The CDR3 consists of 16 residues.

This chain connects TRBV27 to TRBJ2-5, with a weak D call TRBD1 (5 bases). V lost 6 bases, J lost 1 base, and 12 bases lay in between. The CDR3 is 14 amino acids. Germline values: CDR1 MNHEY, CDR2 SMNVEV (reference sequence). The CDR3 region has the DNA TGTGCCAGCAGCCCTCAGGGAATCCAAGAGACCCAGTACTTC. It translates to CASSPQGIQETQYF.

This clone has just one count. V gene TRBV19 combines with J gene TRBJ2-2, with 9 bases matching TRBD1. V dropped 4 bases and J dropped 7; count of bases not matched to a gene: 1. This CDR3 contains 13 residues. The germline V gene has CDR1 LNHDA and CDR2 SQIVND (reference sequence). The DNA for the CDR3 is TGTGCCAGTAGTAGGGACAGGGTCGGGGAGCTGTTTTTT. Residues: CASSRDRVGELFF.

The V and J genes are TRBV19 and TRBJ1-6; TRBD1 might be the D (5 bases). The CDR3 is made up of 12 amino acids. V was trimmed by 8 bases and J by 9 bases, leaving 11 bases between them. The germline V gene encodes CDR1 LNHDA and CDR2 SQIVND (reference sequence). CDR3 sequence: CASQIGTSPLHF. The CDR3 nucleotides read TGTGCCAGTCAGATCGGGACTTCACCCCTCCACTTT.

V usage is TRBV10-3 and J usage is TRBJ2-1, with 8 bases lining up with TRBD2. Germline V gives CDR1 ENHRY, CDR2 SYGVKD. J was trimmed by 10 bases and V by 4 bases; bases with no gene match: 3. The CDR3 has 12 residues. The CDR3 protein is CAISGTSPEQFF. DNA for the CDR3: TGTGCCATCAGTGGGACTAGCCCCGAGCAGTTCTTC.

This clone appeared once. V gene TRBV7-9 combines with J gene TRBJ2-1; 13 positions match TRBD2. CDR3 length equals 16 residues. The germline gives CDR1 SEHNR, CDR2 FQNEAQ (reference sequence). V was pared by 4 bases and J by 3 bases, with 3 bases of the junction left unmatched. CDR3 bases: TGTGCCAGCAGCTCCGGGACTAGCGGGGTCTACAATGAGCAGTTCTTC. Its protein is CASSSGTSGVYNEQFF.

V gene TRBV27 combines with J gene TRBJ1-4; 7 bases align to TRBD1. With 7 bases clipped from V and 3 bases from J, the junction kept 8 bases outside the gene matches. Germline-derived CDR1 and CDR2 are MNHEY and SMNVEV (reference sequence). The CDR3 sequence is 15 residues long. CDR3 protein: CASILGRGSNEKLFF. CDR3 sequence (DNA): TGTGCCAGCATTCTTGGCAGGGGGTCTAATGAAAAACTGTTTTTT. Using reference TRBV27 and TRBJ1-4 for the parts outside the CDR3, the full variable domain is EAQVTQNPRYLITVTGKKLTVTCSQNMNHEYMSWYRQDPGLGLRQIYYSMNVEVTDKGDVPEGYKVSRKEKRNFPLILESPSPNQTSLYFCASILGRGSNEKLFFGSGTQLSVL.

This clone appeared once. The gene calls are TRBV19 and TRBJ2-3; either TRBD1 or TRBD2 may fit D (6 bases each). The V and J ends lost 5 bases and 4 bases respectively, with 13 bases between them. Germline V lookup: CDR1 LNHDA, CDR2 SQIVND (reference sequence). The CDR3 sequence is 14 residues long. The CDR3 loop is CASSGGTIADTQYF. As DNA, the CDR3 is TGTGCCAGTAGTGGGGGGACAATTGCAGATACGCAGTATTTT.

This chain links TRBV6-6 with TRBJ1-3; D not certain. The CDR3 extends over 15 amino acids. The germline V gene encodes CDR1 MNHNY and CDR2 SVGAGI (reference sequence). V was cut by 4 bases and J by 9 bases, with 19 bases left in between. CDR3 protein: CASSSSSGITATIYF. The CDR3, as DNA: TGTGCCAGCAGTTCATCATCGGGCATAACGGCCACCATATATTTT.

The chain joins TRBV30 to TRBJ2-7; 8 nucleotides align to TRBD1. The CDR3 length is 12 residues. Germline V gives CDR1 GTSNPN, CDR2 SVGIG (reference sequence). With 4 bases clipped from V and 5 bases from J, the junction kept 4 bases outside the gene matches. The CDR3 protein is CAWNRGVDEQYF. In nucleotides, the CDR3 is TGTGCCTGGAACAGGGGGGTCGACGAGCAGTACTTC. The entire variable domain, with the rest obtained from reference TRBV30 and TRBJ2-7, is as follows: SQTIHQWPATLVQPVGSPLSLECTVEGTSNPNLYWYRQAAGRGLQLLFYSVGIGQISSEVPQNLSASRPQDRQFILSSKKLLLSDSGFYLCAWNRGVDEQYFGPGTRLTVT.

The chain recombines TRBV19 with TRBJ2-7; TRBD1 agrees at 10 bases. The J segment lost 5 bases and the V segment lost 6 bases, leaving 10 bases of the junction unmatched. There are 15 residues in the CDR3. The germline CDR1 and CDR2 sequences are LNHDA and SQIVND (reference sequence). The CDR3 sequence: CASSAGGTGVDEQYF. The CDR3 DNA reads TGTGCCAGTAGCGCTGGAGGGACAGGGGTGGACGAGCAGTACTTC. Using reference TRBV19 and TRBJ2-7 for the parts outside the CDR3, the full variable domain is DGGITQSPKYLFRKEGQNVTLSCEQNLNHDAMYWYRQDPGQGLRLIYYSQIVNDFQKGDIAEGYSVSREKKESFPLTVTSAQKNPTAFYLCASSAGGTGVDEQYFGPGTRLTVT.

This rearrangement joins TRBV7-2 to TRBJ2-7, with a weak D call TRBD2 (5 bases). CDR1 SGHTA and CDR2 FQGNSA come from the germline V gene. This CDR3 comprises 12 residues. V shed 4 bases and J shed 12 bases, with 16 bases lying between them. CDR3 protein: CASSSEGLDRYF. CDR3 coding DNA: TGTGCCAGCAGCTCCGAGGGCCTAGATAGGTACTTC. The full variable domain, in which reference TRBV7-2 and TRBJ2-7 provide the parts outside the CDR3, is GAGVSQSPSNKVTEKGKDVELRCDPISGHTALYWYRQSLGQGLEFLIYFQGNSAPDKSGLPSDRFSAERTGGSVSTLTIQRTQQEDSAVYLCASSSEGLDRYFGPGTRLTVT.

This chain links TRBV27 with TRBJ2-1, with TRBD2 identical over 12 bases. The length of the CDR3 is 17 residues. V trimming: 7 bases; J trimming: 8 bases; junction bases outside the gene matches: 15. Germline assignment: CDR1 MNHEY and CDR2 SMNVEV (reference sequence). The CDR3 reads CASTSLFRTSGTDEQFF. CDR3 bases: TGTGCCAGCACCTCGTTGTTCCGGACTAGCGGGACCGATGAGCAGTTCTTC.

V is TRBV19 and J is TRBJ2-1; 10 positions agree with TRBD2. Germline CDR1 is LNHDA and CDR2 is SQIVND (reference sequence). The V and J ends lost 5 bases and 7 bases, in that order; junction bases with no gene match: 5. The CDR3 is 14 residues long. In DNA form, the CDR3 reads TGTGCCAGTAGTGTAAGCGGGGGGGCAAATGAGCAGTTCTTC. This translates into CASSVSGGANEQFF.

V and J are TRBV11-2 and TRBJ1-3; 7 nucleotides match TRBD1. There are 16 residues in the CDR3. The trim removed 0 bases at V and 1 base at J, leaving 3 bases unmatched. From germline, CDR1 is SGHAT and CDR2 FQNNGV. The CDR3 here is CASSLDPRGSGNTIYF. CDR3 sequence (DNA): TGTGCCAGCAGCTTAGACCCCAGGGGGTCTGGAAACACCATATATTTT.

The V and J genes are TRBV5-4 and TRBJ2-7, with 9 bases fitting TRBD2. The ends lost 3 bases at V and 3 bases at J; junction bases unmatched: 13. Germline CDR1 and CDR2: SGHNT and YYREEE (reference sequence). This CDR3 is built from 17 residues. The CDR3 sequence is CASSSVHGGGEVYEQYF. CDR3 sequence (DNA): TGTGCCAGCAGCTCAGTTCACGGCGGGGGGGAAGTCTACGAGCAGTACTTC.

The chain recombines TRBV30 with TRBJ2-2; the D call may be TRBD1 or TRBD2 (5 bases each). V was shortened by 2 bases and J by 2 bases, with 9 bases between the two germline ends. The germline V gene has CDR1 GTSNPN and CDR2 SVGIG (reference sequence). CDR3 length: 14 residues. This CDR3 is CAWSLGENTGELFF. The CDR3, as DNA: TGTGCCTGGAGTTTGGGGGAAAACACCGGGGAGCTGTTTTTT.

The rearrangement joins TRBV9 to TRBJ1-2; D is unresolved. Looked up from germline, CDR1 is SGDLS and CDR2 is YYNGEE. The CDR3 runs to 13 residues. V was shortened by 1 base and J by 2 bases, with 6 bases between the two germline ends. CDR3 DNA: TGTGCCAGCAGCGTATACGGAAACTATGGCTACACCTTC. Protein: CASSVYGNYGYTF.

This clone appeared a few times. The J gene is TRBJ1-1, the V gene TRBV9; possibly TRBD1 for D (6 bases). Between the trimmed V and J ends, which lost 1 base and 4 bases, there was a span of 11 bases. This CDR3 contains 14 residues. CDR1 and CDR2 (germline): SGDLS, YYNGEE. CDR3 loop: CASSVTGMSTEAFF. The CDR3, as DNA: TGTGCCAGCAGCGTAACAGGGATGAGCACTGAAGCTTTCTTT.